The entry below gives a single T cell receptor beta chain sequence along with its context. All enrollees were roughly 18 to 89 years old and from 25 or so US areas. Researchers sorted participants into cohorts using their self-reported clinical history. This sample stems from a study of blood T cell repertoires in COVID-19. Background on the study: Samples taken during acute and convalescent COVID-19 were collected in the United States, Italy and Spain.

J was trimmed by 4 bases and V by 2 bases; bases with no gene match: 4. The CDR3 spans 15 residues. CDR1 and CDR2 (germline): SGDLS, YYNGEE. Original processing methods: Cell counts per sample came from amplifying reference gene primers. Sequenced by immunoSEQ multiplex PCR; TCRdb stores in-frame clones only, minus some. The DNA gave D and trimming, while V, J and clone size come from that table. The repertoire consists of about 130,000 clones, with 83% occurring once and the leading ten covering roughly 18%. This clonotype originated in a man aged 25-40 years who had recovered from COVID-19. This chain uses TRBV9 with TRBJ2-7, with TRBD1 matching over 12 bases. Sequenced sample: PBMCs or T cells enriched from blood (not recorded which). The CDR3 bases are TGTGCCAGCAGCGTGGGACAGGGGGCGGTATACGAGCAGTACTTC. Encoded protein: CASSVGQGAVYEQYF.